One TCR beta chain is described in this entry. What it recognizes is unknown. The sample belongs to a study of T cell responses to AZD1222 COVID-19 vaccine. General study points: Just six AZD1222 recipients were seropositive at baseline. CD4 TCRs linked to vaccination spanned spike, dominating at 160-218 and 743-854.

Data came from immunoSEQ multiplex PCR; TCRdb stores just in-frame clones and leaves some out. The sample holds about 120,000 clones; around 92% are singletons and the top ten take 13% to 15%. V lost 1 base and J lost 7; bases outside the gene matches: 4. CDR3 size: 15 residues. The germline V gene encodes CDR1 MGHRA and CDR2 YSYEKL. The gene calls are TRBV4-1 and TRBJ2-1, with 10 bases that match TRBD2. This sample comprised peripheral blood, obtained on day 0 of AZD1222 vaccination. This receptor was identified in an adult in good health. The CDR3, as DNA: TGCGCCAGCAGCCAAGTGGGACTAGCGCGGAATGAGCAGTTCTTC. This sequence encodes CASSQVGLARNEQFF.